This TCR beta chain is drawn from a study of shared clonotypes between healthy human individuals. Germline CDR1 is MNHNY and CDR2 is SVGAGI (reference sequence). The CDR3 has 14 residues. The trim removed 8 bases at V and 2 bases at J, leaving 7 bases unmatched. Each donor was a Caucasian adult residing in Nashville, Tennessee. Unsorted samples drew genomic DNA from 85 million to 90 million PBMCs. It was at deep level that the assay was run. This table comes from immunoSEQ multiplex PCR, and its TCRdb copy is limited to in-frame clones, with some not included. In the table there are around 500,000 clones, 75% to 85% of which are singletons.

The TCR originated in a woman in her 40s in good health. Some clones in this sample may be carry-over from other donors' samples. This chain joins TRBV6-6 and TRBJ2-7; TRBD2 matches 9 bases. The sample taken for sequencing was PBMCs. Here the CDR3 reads CASSPGGRAYEQYF. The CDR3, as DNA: TGTGCCAGCTCGCCCGGCGGGAGGGCCTACGAGCAGTACTTC.